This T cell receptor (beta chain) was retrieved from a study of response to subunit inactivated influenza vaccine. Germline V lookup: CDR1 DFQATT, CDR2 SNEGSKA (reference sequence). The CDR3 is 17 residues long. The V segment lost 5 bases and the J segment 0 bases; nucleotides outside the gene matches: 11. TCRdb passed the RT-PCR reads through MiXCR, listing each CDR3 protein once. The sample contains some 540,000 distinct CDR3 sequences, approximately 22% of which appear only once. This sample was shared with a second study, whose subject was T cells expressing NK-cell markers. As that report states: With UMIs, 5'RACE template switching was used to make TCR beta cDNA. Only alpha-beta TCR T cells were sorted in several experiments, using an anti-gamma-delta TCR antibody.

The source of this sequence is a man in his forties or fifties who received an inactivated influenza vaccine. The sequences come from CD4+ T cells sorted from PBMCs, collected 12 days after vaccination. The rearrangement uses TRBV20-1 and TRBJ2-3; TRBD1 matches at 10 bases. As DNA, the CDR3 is TGCAGTGCTTCCAGACAGGGGGCCCTAGGTAGCACAGATACGCAGTATTTT. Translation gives CSASRQGALGSTDTQYF.